Listed below are T cell receptor beta chains from one sample, sequenced in a study of tumor and adjacent non-tumor tissue in lung cancer. TCRdb re-analysed the multiplex PCR reads in MiXCR, keeping a single row per CDR3 protein. The table records 90,000 to 100,000 distinct CDR3 sequences, less than 85% of them present only once. The source material was distant non-tumor lung tissue. Every receptor here comes from a man in his sixties with small cell lung cancer. Both conserved end residues are part of each CDR3. D genes are given only for firm matches. Size is stated for part of the rows, as once, few or many counts, or as a class when the clone is expanded.

j_call v_call clone_size d_call cdr3_aa cdr3_nt
TRBJ2-2 TRBV4-2 NA NA CASSQALRANIGELLF TGTGCCAGCAGCCAAGCTCTGAGGGCCAACATCGGGGAACTGCTTTTT
TRBJ2-1 TRBV12-3/TRBV12-4 NA NA CASRSYWIDNEQFF TGTGCCAGCAGATCCTACTGGATTGATAATGAGCAGTTCTTC
TRBJ2-1 TRBV20-1 NA TRBD2 CSARPPSGRAEVSYNEQFF TGCAGTGCTAGACCCCCTAGCGGGAGGGCCGAAGTTTCCTACAATGAGCAGTTCTTC
TRBJ2-1 TRBV29-1 once NA CSVDPHSGSYSEQFF TGTAGCGTGGACCCCCATAGCGGCTCCTACAGTGAGCAGTTCTTC
TRBJ2-3 TRBV11-2 NA NA CASSLGFLSEAKYF TGTGCCAGCAGCTTAGGTTTTCTCAGTGAAGCGAAGTATTTT
TRBJ2-5 TRBV20-1 NA TRBD2 CGATHELAPDGDTQYF TGCGGTGCTACCCACGAACTAGCGCCCGACGGGGATACCCAGTACTTC
TRBJ2-5 TRBV21-1 NA NA CASNKYIRNEYQETQYF TGTGCCAGCAACAAATATATACGGAATGAATATCAAGAGACCCAGTACTTC
TRBJ2-1 TRBV10-2 NA NA CASSERAVQGNGQFF TGCGCCAGCAGTGAAAGGGCGGTCCAAGGGAATGGGCAGTTCTTC
TRBJ2-1 TRBV6-1 NA NA CVSSELVREQIF TGTGTCAGCAGTGAATTAGTAAGGGAGCAGATCTTC
TRBJ1-2 TRBV5-5 NA NA CVSSLRQGMNYGYTF TGTGTCAGCAGCTTGAGGCAGGGGATGAACTATGGCTATACCTTC
TRBJ2-2 TRBV6-1 NA NA CVSSEDHGMPAWELFF TGTGTCAGTAGTGAAGACCATGGCATGCCGGCCTGGGAGCTGTTTTTT
TRBJ2-7 TRBV4-1 NA NA CASSQVSAASYEQYF TGCGCCAGCAGCCAAGTGTCGGCTGCATCCTACGAGCAGTACTTC
TRBJ2-6 TRBV6-6 NA NA CASSYSGSVSGVNVLTF TGTGCCAGCAGTTACTCTGGGAGCGTCTCTGGGGTCAACGTCCTGACTTTC
TRBJ2-1 TRBV6-1 NA TRBD2 CANTGSGGGYNEQFF TGTGCCAACACTGGGAGCGGGGGGGGATACAATGAGCAGTTCTTC
TRBJ2-7 TRBV4-2 NA NA CAISQDRLSGASYEQYF TGCGCCATCAGCCAAGATAGGCTTAGCGGAGCCTCCTACGAGCAGTACTTC
TRBJ2-1 TRBV6-5 once NA CGSNYRQAGLGEQFF TGTGGCAGCAATTACCGACAGGCAGGGCTCGGTGAGCAGTTCTTC
TRBJ2-1 TRBV11-2 NA TRBD2 CASSLGVAGCYYYDEQLF TGTGCCAGCAGCTTAGGAGTAGCGGGATGCTACTACTACGATGAGCAGTTATTC
TRBJ2-4 TRBV6-1 NA TRBD2 CTSTTRGAGGRQYF TGTACCAGCACTACCAGGGGAGCGGGAGGCCGACAGTACTTC
TRBJ2-2 TRBV11-3 NA TRBD2 CPSSRDDTGLARRTGELFF TGTCCCAGCAGTCGTGATGACACGGGACTAGCGCGTCGTACCGGGGAGCTGTTTTTT
TRBJ2-3 TRBV4-2 NA TRBD2 CASSQHLAGGPVDTQYF TGTGCCAGCAGCCAACATCTAGCGGGAGGCCCGGTAGATACGCAGTATTTT
TRBJ2-2 TRBV12-3/TRBV12-4 NA NA CATMGGCPTNTGELFF TGTGCCACCATGGGTGGGTGTCCGACGAACACCGGGGAGCTGTTTTTT
TRBJ2-1 TRBV7-8 few TRBD1 CASSQRDRVNERFF TGTGCCAGCAGTCAGAGAGACAGGGTTAATGAGCGGTTCTTC
TRBJ2-7 TRBV11-1 NA NA CASSLDEEQYF TGCGCCAGCAGCCTAGATGAGGAGCAGTACTTC
TRBJ2-7 TRBV24-1 few TRBD2 CATSDSGSGRPYDQYF TGTGCCACCAGTGATTCGGGTAGCGGGAGACCCTACGATCAGTACTTC
TRBJ2-5 TRBV5-1 many NA CASSLGNQETQYF TGCGCCAGCAGCCTTGGGAACCAAGAGACCCAGTACTTC
TRBJ2-2 TRBV11-2 NA NA CTSSLAQETRELFF TGTACCAGCAGCTTAGCGCAGGAGACCCGGGAGCTGTTTTTT
TRBJ1-5 TRBV7-9 NA TRBD1 CASGRQGSDQPQHF TGTGCCAGCGGCCGACAGGGTAGCGATCAGCCCCAGCATTTT
TRBJ2-1 TRBV29-1 once NA CSGAPLRKYYNEQFF TGCAGTGGAGCCCCGTTGCGGAAGTATTACAATGAGCAGTTCTTC
TRBJ2-2 TRBV4-2 NA NA CASSQVLRVNTGESFF TGTGCCAGCAGCCAAGTTCTGAGGGTCAACACCGGGGAGTCGTTTTTT
TRBJ1-3 TRBV6-1 once NA CASHLDTRNTIYF TGTGCTAGCCATTTGGACACCAGAAACACCATATATTTT
TRBJ2-5 TRBV7-8 NA TRBD1 CASSKDRAKTQYF TGTGCCAGCAGCAAAGACAGGGCTAAGACCCAGTACTTC
TRBJ1-6 TRBV13 NA NA CASSQNDGSSHNPPLHF TGTGCAAGCAGCCAAAACGACGGAAGCTCCCATAATCCACCCCTCCACTTT
TRBJ2-2 TRBV11-2 NA TRBD2 CASSLAREVGELFF TGTGCCAGTAGCTTAGCGCGGGAGGTCGGGGAGCTGTTTTTT
TRBJ2-1 TRBV20-1 many TRBD2 CSARGLAGYNEQFF TGCAGTGCTAGGGGACTAGCGGGGTACAATGAGCAGTTCTTC
TRBJ1-1 TRBV20-1 NA TRBD1 CIAGRGQTNTEAFF TGCATTGCTGGGAGGGGACAGACGAATACTGAAGCTTTCTTT
TRBJ2-5 TRBV12-3/TRBV12-4 NA NA CASSPGGGRGTQYF TGTGCCAGCAGCCCAGGGGGGGGGAGAGGGACCCAGTACTTC
TRBJ2-1 TRBV29-1 once TRBD2 CSVALLAGGYNEQFF TGCAGCGTCGCATTGCTAGCGGGAGGGTACAATGAGCAGTTCTTC
TRBJ1-1 TRBV6-1 NA NA CAIQDGGVGRTEGFF TGTGCCATCCAGGACGGAGGCGTTGGGAGGACTGAAGGTTTCTTT
TRBJ2-2 TRBV20-1 NA TRBD2 CSASPGLVSGELLF TGCAGTGCTAGCCCTGGACTAGTTTCCGGGGAGCTGCTTTTC
TRBJ2-1 TRBV4-1 NA NA CTSSQDVGASYNEQFF TGCACCAGCAGCCAAGACGTGGGAGCATCCTACAATGAGCAGTTCTTC
TRBJ2-6 TRBV20-1 NA NA CSARDQEEAGANILTF TGCAGTGCTAGAGATCAGGAGGAAGCTGGGGCCAACATCCTGACTTTC
TRBJ1-1 TRBV11-2 NA TRBD1 CASSLAGQREALF TGTGCCAGCAGCTTAGCGGGACAGCGAGAAGCGCTCTTT
TRBJ2-3 TRBV11-3 NA TRBD1 CTSSLEGTGDTQYF TGTACCAGCAGCTTAGAGGGGACAGGAGATACGCAGTATTTT
TRBJ2-3 TRBV11-2 NA NA CASSFTSTETQYF TGTGCCAGCAGTTTCACCAGTACAGAAACGCAGTATTTT
TRBJ2-7 TRBV6-2/TRBV6-3 NA TRBD1 CASSGQGDRLREQYF TGTGCCAGCAGTGGTCAGGGGGACAGGCTTAGGGAGCAGTACTTC
TRBJ2-2 TRBV19 few NA CASMRVANTGELFF TGTGCCAGTATGAGGGTCGCGAATACCGGGGAGCTGTTTTTT
TRBJ2-7 TRBV6-5 few TRBD2 CASSSSISGTSYEQYF TGTGCCAGTAGTTCAAGCATTAGCGGGACTTCCTACGAGCAGTACTTC
TRBJ1-1 TRBV4-1 NA NA CASSQGADEVFF TGCGCCAGCAGCCAAGGCGCCGACGAAGTTTTCTTT
TRBJ2-5 TRBV6-5 NA NA CASSYSGGAPREDQYF TGTGCCAGCAGTTACTCGGGGGGGGCGCCCCGAGAGGACCAGTACTTC
TRBJ2-7 TRBV6-2/TRBV6-3 NA TRBD2 CASNGGSTYEQYF TGTGCCAGCAACGGCGGGAGTACATACGAACAGTACTTC
TRBJ1-5 TRBV9 few NA CASSTTNEGPQHF TGTGCCAGCAGCACTACCAATGAGGGGCCCCAGCATTTT
TRBJ1-6 TRBV13 once NA CASSQNDGSSFSSPLHF TGTGCCAGCAGCCAAAATGACGGAAGCTCCTTTAGTTCACCCCTCCACTTT
TRBJ2-7 TRBV6-6 NA TRBD2 CTISSFDIAGDTYEQYF TGTACCATCAGTTCATTCGATATAGCGGGAGACACCTACGAGCAGTACTTC
TRBJ1-1 TRBV7-3 once NA CASSLTDRLEALF TGTGCCAGCAGCTTAACGGACCGGTTAGAAGCTTTATTT
TRBJ2-1 TRBV5-1 NA NA CATSFGAPEANEQIF TGCGCCACCAGCTTTGGGGCCCCGGAAGCCAATGAGCAGATCTTC
TRBJ2-1 TRBV11-2 NA NA CASSLEGFGEQSF TGTGCCAGTAGCTTGGAGGGTTTCGGTGAGCAGTCCTTC